Sequencing of this T cell receptor beta chain was carried out in a study of blood T cell repertoires in COVID-19. Here immunoSEQ multiplex PCR was the method, and the copy in TCRdb shows in-frame clones only, minus some. The data show 270,000 or so clones, about 89% seen once. The V and J ends lost 4 bases and 4 bases respectively, with 10 bases between them. The CDR3 loop spans 13 amino acids. Per germline, CDR1 SNHLY and CDR2 FYNNEI. Material for sequencing was peripheral blood. The receptor was isolated from a man in his forties or fifties with acute or convalescent COVID-19. The chain uses TRBV2 and TRBJ1-2, with a tentative D call TRBD1 (6 bases). DNA for the CDR3: TGTGCCAGCAGTGTCTCAGGGGTCTATGGCTACACCTTC. Protein: CASSVSGVYGYTF.